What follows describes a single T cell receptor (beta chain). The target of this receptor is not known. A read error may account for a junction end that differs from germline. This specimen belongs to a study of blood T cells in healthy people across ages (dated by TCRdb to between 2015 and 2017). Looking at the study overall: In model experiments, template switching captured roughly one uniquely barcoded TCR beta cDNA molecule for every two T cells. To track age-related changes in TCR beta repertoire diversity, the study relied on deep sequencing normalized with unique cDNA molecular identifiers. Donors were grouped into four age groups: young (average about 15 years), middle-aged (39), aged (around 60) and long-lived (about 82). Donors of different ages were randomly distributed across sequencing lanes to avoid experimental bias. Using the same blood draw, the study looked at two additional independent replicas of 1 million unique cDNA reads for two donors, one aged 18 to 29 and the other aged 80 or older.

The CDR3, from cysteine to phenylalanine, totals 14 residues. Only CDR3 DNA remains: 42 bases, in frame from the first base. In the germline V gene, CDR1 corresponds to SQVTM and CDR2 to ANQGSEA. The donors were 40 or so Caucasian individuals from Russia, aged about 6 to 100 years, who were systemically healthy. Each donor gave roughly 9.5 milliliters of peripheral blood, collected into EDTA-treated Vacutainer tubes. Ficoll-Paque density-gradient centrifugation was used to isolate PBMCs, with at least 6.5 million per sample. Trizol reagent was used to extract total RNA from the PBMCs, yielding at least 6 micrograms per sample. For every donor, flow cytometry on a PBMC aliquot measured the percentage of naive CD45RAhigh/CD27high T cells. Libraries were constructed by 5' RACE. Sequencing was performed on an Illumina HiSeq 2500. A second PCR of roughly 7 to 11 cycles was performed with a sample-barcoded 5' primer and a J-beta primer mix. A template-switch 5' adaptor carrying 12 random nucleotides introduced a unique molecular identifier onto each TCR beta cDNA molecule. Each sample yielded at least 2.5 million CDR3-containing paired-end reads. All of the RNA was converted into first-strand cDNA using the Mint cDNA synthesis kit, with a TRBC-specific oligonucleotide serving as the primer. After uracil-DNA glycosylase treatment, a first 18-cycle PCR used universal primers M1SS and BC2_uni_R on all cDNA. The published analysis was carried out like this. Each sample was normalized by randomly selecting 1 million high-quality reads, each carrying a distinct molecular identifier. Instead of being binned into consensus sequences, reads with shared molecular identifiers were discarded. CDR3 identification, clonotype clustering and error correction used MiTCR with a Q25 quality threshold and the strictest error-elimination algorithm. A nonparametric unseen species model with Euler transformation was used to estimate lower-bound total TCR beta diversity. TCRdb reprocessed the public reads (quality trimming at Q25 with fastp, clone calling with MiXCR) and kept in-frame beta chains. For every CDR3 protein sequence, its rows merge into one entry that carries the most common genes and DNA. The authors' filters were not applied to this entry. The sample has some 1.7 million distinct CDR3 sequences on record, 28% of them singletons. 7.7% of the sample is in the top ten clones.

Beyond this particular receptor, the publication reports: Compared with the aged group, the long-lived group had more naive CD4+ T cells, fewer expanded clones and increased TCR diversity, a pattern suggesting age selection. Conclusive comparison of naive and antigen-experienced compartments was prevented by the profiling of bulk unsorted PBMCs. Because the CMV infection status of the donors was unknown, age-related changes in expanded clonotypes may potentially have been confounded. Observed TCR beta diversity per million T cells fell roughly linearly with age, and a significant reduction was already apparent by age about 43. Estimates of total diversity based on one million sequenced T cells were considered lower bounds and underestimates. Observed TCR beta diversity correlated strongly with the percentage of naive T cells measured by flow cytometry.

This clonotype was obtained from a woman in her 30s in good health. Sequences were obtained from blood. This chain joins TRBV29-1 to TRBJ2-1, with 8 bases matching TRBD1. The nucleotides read TGCAGCGTTGAACCTCGGGACAGGTACAACGAGCAGTTCTTC. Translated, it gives CSVEPRDRYNEQFF.